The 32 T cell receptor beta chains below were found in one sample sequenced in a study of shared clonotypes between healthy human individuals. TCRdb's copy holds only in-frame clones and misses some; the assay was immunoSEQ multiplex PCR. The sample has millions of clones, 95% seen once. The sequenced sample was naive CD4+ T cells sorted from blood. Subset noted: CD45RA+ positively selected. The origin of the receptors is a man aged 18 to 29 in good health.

Here the CDR3 reads CASSYILGQGFVGTEAFF. CDR3 in DNA: TGTGCCAGCAGTTACATCTTGGGACAGGGTTTTGTGGGAACTGAAGCTTTCTTT. V gene TRBV28 combines with J gene TRBJ1-1, with 9 nucleotides matching TRBD1. Germline lookup yields CDR1 MDHEN and CDR2 SYDVKM. V gave up 4 bases and J gave up 5 bases; unmatched junction bases: 17. The CDR3 is 18 amino acids.

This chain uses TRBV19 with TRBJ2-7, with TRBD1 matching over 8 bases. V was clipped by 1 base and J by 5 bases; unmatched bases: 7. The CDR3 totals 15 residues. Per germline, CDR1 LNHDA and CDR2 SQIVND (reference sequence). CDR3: CASSIAAGGTHEQYF. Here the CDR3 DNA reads TGTGCCAGTAGTATAGCGGCAGGGGGCACTCACGAGCAGTACTTC.

The CDR3, as DNA: TGTGCCAGCAGCTCGAGCGGGGGGGGAACCTACAATGAGCAGTTCTTC. It codes for CASSSSGGGTYNEQFF. This chain links TRBV5-4 with TRBJ2-1; TRBD2 matches 10 bases. The germline CDR1 and CDR2 sequences are SGHNT and YYREEE (reference sequence). V dropped 3 bases and J dropped 2; count of bases not matched to a gene: 5. This CDR3 comprises 16 residues.

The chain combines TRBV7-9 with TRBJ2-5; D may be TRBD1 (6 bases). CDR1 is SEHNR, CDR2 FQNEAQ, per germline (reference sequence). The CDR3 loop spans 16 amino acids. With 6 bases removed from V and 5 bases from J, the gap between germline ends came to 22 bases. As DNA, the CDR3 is TGTGCCAGCAGTCGTAGACTGGACAGCCCGACGGAGACCCAGTACTTC. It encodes CASSRRLDSPTETQYF.

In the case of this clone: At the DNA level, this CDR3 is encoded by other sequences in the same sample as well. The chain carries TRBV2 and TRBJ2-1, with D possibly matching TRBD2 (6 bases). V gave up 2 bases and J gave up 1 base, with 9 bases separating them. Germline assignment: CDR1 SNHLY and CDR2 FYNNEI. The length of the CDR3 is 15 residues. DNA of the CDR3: TGTGCCAGCAGTGAATTGGGGGGATCCTACAATGAGCAGTTCTTC. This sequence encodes CASSELGGSYNEQFF.

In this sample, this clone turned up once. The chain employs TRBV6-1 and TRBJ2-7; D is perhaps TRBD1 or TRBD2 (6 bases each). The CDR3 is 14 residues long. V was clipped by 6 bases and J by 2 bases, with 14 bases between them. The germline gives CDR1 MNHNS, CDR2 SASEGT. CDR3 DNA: TGTGCCAGCAGATACAGGGAGGTAGCCTACGAGCAGTACTTC. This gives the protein CASRYREVAYEQYF.

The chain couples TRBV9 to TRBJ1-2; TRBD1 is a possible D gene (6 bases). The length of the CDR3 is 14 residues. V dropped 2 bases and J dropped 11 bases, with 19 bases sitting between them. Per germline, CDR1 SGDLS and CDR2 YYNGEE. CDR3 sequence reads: CASSVPPRGGGYTF. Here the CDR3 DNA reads TGTGCCAGCAGCGTTCCCCCCAGGGGTGGAGGATACACCTTC. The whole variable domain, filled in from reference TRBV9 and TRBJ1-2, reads DSGVTQTPKHLITATGQRVTLRCSPRSGDLSVYWYQQSLDQGLQFLIQYYNGEERAKGNILERFSAQQFPDLHSELNLSSLELGDSALYFCASSVPPRGGGYTFGSGTRLTVV.

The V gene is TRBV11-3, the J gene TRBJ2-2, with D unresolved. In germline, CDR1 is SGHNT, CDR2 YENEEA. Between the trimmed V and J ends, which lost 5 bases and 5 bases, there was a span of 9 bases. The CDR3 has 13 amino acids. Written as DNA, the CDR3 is TGTGCCAGCAGCCCCTACGAAACCGGGGAGCTGTTTTTT. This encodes CASSPYETGELFF.

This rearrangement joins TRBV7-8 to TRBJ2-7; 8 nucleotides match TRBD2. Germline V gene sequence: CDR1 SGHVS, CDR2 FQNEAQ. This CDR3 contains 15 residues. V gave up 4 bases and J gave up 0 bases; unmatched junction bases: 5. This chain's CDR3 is CASSYSGVGSYEQYF. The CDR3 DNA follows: TGTGCCAGCAGCTATAGCGGGGTCGGCTCCTACGAGCAGTACTTC.

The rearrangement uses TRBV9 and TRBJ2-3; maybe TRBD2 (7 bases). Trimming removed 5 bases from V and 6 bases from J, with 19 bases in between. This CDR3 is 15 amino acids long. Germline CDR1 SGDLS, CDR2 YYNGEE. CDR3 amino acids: CASSTGGGSGDTQYF. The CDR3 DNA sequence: TGTGCCAGCAGTACTGGCGGGGGCTCCGGGGATACGCAGTATTTT.

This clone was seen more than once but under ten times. The CDR3 region is CASSSDRGNTEAFF. CDR3 DNA: TGTGCCAGCAGCTCGGACAGGGGGAACACTGAAGCTTTCTTT. The chain is built from TRBV7-9 and TRBJ1-1, with TRBD1 identical over 9 bases. The germline V gene encodes CDR1 SEHNR and CDR2 FQNEAQ (reference sequence). The ends lost 4 bases at V and 1 base at J; junction bases unmatched: 1. The CDR3 consists of 14 residues.

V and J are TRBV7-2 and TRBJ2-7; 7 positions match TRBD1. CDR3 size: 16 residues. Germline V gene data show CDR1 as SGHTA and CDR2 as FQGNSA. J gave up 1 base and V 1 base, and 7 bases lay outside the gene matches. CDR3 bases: TGTGCCAGCAGCTTAGTGAGGACAGGCTCGTCCTACGAGCAGTACTTC. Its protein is CASSLVRTGSSYEQYF.

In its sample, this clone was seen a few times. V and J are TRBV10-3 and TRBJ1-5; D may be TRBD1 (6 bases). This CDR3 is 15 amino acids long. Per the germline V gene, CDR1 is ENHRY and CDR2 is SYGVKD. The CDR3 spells CASGTLANSNQPQHF. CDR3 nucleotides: TGTGCATCCGGGACACTCGCTAATAGCAATCAGCCCCAGCATTTT.

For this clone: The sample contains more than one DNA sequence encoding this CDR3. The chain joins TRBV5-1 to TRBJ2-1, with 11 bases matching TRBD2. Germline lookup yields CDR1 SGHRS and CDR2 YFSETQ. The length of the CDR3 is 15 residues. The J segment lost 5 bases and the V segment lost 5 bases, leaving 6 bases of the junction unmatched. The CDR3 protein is CASSPGTSGNNEQFF. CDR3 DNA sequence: TGCGCCAGCAGTCCCGGGACTAGCGGTAACAATGAGCAGTTCTTC.

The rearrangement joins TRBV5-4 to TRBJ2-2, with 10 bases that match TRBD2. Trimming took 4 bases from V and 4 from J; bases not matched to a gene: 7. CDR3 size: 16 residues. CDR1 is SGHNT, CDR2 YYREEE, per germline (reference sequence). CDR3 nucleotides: TGTGCCAGCAGCGTAAGCGGGAGGGCGGGCACCGGGGAGCTGTTTTTT. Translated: CASSVSGRAGTGELFF.

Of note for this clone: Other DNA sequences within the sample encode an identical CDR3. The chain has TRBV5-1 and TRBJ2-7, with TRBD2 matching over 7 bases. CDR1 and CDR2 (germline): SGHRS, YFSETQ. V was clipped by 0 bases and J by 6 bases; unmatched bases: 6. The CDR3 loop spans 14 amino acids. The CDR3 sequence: CASSLGTSGGEQYF. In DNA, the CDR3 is TGCGCCAGCAGCTTGGGGACTAGTGGTGGCGAGCAGTACTTC.

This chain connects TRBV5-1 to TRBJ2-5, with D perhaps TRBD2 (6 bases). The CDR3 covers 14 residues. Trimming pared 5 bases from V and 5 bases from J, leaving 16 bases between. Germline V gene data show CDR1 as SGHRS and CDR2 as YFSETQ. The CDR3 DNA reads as TGCGCCAGCAGGACCGTCGCGGGGTTGGAGACCCAGTACTTC. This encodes CASRTVAGLETQYF.

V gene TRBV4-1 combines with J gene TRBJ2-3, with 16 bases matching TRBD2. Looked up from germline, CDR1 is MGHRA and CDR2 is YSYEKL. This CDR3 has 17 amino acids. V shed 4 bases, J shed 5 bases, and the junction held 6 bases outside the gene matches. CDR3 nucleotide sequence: TGCGCCAGCAGCCTAGGGACTAGCGGGGGGGGTCAAGATACGCAGTATTTT. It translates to CASSLGTSGGGQDTQYF.

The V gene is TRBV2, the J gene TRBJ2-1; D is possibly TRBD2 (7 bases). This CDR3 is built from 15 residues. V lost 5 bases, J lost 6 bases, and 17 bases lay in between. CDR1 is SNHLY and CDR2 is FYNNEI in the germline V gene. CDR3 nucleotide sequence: TGTGCCAGCAGTCCTGGGGGGGCTAAGGGCAATGAGCAGTTCTTC. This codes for CASSPGGAKGNEQFF.

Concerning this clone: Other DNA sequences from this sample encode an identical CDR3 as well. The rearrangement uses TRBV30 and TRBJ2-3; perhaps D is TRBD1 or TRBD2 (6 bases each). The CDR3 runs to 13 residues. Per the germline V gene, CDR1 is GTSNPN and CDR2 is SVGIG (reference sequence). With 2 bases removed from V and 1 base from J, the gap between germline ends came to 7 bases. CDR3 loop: CAWSRGGTDTQYF. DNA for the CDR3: TGTGCCTGGAGTAGGGGGGGCACAGATACGCAGTATTTT. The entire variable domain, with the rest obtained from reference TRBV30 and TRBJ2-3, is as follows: SQTIHQWPATLVQPVGSPLSLECTVEGTSNPNLYWYRQAAGRGLQLLFYSVGIGQISSEVPQNLSASRPQDRQFILSSKKLLLSDSGFYLCAWSRGGTDTQYFGPGTRLTVL.

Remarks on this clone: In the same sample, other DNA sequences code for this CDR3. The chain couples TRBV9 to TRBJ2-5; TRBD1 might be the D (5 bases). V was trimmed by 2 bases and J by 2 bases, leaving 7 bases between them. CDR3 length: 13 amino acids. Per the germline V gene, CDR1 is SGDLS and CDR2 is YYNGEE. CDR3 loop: CASSVGHQETQYF. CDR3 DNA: TGTGCCAGCAGCGTCGGACATCAAGAGACCCAGTACTTC.

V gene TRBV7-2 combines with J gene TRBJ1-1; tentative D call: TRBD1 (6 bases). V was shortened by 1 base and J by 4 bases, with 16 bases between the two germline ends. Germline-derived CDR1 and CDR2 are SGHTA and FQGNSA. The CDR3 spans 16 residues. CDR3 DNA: TGTGCCAGCAGCTTAGGCCCGCGGGGGCAGGGCACTGAAGCTTTCTTT. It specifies CASSLGPRGQGTEAFF.

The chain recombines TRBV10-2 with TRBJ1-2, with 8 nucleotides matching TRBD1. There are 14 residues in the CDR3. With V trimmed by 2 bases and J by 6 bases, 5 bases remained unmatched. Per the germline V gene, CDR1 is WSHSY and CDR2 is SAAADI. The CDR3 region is CASSEGDRINGYTF. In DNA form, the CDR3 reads TGCGCCAGCAGTGAGGGGGACAGGATTAATGGCTACACCTTC.

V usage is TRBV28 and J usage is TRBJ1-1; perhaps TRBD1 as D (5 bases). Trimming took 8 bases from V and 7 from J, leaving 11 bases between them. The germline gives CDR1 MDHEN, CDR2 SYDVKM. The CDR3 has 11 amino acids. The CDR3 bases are TGTGCCAGCGACAGCCTAAATGAAGCTTTCTTT. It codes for CASDSLNEAFF.

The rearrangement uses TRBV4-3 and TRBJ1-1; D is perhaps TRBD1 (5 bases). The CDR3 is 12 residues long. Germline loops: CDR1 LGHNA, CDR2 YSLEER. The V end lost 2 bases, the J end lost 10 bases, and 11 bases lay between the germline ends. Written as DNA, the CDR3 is TGCGCCAGCAGCCAAAGTACCGGGGGAGCTTTCTTT. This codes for CASSQSTGGAFF.

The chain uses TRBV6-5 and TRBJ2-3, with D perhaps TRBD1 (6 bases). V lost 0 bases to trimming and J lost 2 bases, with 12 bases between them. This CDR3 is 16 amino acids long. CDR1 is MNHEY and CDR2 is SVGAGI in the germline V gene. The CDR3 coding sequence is TGTGCCAGCAGTTACTCCGACAGGTCACCCACAGATACGCAGTATTTT. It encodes CASSYSDRSPTDTQYF.

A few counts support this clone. CDR3 sequence (DNA): TGTGCCAGTACCGCCTTTGGATACAGAGATCAGCCCCAGCATTTT. It codes for CASTAFGYRDQPQHF. The rearrangement links TRBV19 to TRBJ1-5; D not resolved. The CDR3 contains 15 residues. Germline V gene sequence: CDR1 LNHDA, CDR2 SQIVND (reference sequence). V gave up 7 bases and J gave up 5 bases, with 18 bases separating them.

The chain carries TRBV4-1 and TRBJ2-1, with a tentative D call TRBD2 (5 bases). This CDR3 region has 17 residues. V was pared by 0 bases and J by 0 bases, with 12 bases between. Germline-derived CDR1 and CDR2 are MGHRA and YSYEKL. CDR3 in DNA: TGCGCCAGCAGCCAAGATCCAGCGGACCCCTCCTACAATGAGCAGTTCTTC. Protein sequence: CASSQDPADPSYNEQFF.

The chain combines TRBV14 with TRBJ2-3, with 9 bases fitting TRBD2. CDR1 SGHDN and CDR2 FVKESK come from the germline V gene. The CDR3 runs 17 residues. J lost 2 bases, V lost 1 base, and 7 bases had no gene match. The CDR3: CASSQGPSGEYTDTQYF. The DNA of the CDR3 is TGTGCCAGCAGCCAAGGTCCTAGCGGGGAATACACAGATACGCAGTATTTT.

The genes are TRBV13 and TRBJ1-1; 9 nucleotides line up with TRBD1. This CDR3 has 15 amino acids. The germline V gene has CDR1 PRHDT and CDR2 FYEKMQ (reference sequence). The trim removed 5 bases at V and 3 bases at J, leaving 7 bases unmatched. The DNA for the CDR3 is TGTGCCAGCAGCACCGGGACAGGGTGGGACACTGAAGCTTTCTTT. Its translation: CASSTGTGWDTEAFF.

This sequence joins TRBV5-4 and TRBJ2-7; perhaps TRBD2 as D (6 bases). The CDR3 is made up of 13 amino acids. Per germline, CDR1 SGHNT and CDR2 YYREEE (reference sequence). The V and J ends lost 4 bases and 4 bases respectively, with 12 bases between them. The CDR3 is CASSDWSGYEQYF. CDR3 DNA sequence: TGTGCCAGCAGCGACTGGAGCGGGTACGAGCAGTACTTC. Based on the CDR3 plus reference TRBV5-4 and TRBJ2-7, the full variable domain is ETGVTQSPTHLIKTRGQQVTLRCSSQSGHNTVSWYQQALGQGPQFIFQYYREEENGRGNFPPRFSGLQFPNYSSELNVNALELDDSALYLCASSDWSGYEQYFGPGTRLTVT.

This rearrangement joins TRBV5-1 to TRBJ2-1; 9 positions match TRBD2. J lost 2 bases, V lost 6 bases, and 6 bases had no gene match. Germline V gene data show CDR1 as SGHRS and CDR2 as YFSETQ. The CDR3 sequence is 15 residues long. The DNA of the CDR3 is TGCGCCAGCACCCCTAGCGGGAATACCTACAATGAGCAGTTCTTC. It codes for CASTPSGNTYNEQFF.